Following are 14 T cell receptor beta chains from one sample sequenced in a study of T cell changes during pregnancy in multiple sclerosis (dated by TCRdb to about 2019). The library was obtained by the immunoSEQ multiplex PCR assay. Drawn from immuneACCESS, this table holds only the in-frame rearrangements with V and J called that TCRdb kept. Clones are partly lost; checked studies trace under half to an unresolved V gene and leave the rest unexplained. In this sample the table shows tens of thousands of clones, roughly 92% of which occur a single time. Together, the top ten hold 1.5% to 2.5% of the sample. Sequencing was performed on peripheral blood, taken in the second trimester of pregnancy. All receptors derive from a female donor with multiple sclerosis, enrolled in a pregnancy study.

The genes are TRBV20-1 and TRBJ2-4; D gene unclear. Between the trimmed V and J ends, which lost 7 bases and 7 bases, there was a span of 11 bases. Germline V gene data show CDR1 as DFQATT and CDR2 as SNEGSKA (reference sequence). The CDR3 sequence is 11 residues long. CDR3: CSESSGNIQYF. The CDR3 DNA reads TGCAGTGAATCGTCAGGCAACATTCAGTACTTC.

This clone came up once. The genes are TRBV18 and TRBJ2-2; possible D gene TRBD1, 5 bases. V lost 3 bases, J lost 0 bases, and 14 bases lay in between. CDR1 is KGHSH, CDR2 LQKENI, per germline. This CDR3 has 17 residues. CDR3 DNA: TGTGCCAGCTCACCCCTCAGGGTAGGAGCGAACACCGGGGAGCTGTTTTTT. Translated, it gives CASSPLRVGANTGELFF.

The rearrangement joins TRBV19 to TRBJ2-7, with D hard to call. Trimming cost V 2 bases and J 4 bases, with 6 bases left between them. The CDR3 spans 12 residues. CDR1 is LNHDA, CDR2 SQIVND, per germline (reference sequence). Here the CDR3 reads CASSIPPYEQYF. The DNA for the CDR3 is TGTGCCAGTAGTATACCCCCATACGAGCAGTACTTC.

Remarks on this clone: A junction end diverges from the germline sequence, so it may reflect a read error. The genes are TRBV6-1 and TRBJ1-4; 9 bases match TRBD1. CDR3 size: 15 residues. CDR1 is MNHNS, CDR2 SASEGT, per germline. The CDR3, as DNA: TGTGCCAGCAGAGAAGGACAGGGGCAACCTGAAAAACTGTTTTTT. Translation: CASREGQGQPEKLFF.

This clone showed up just a few times. The gene calls are TRBV4-3 and TRBJ1-2, with 8 bases matching TRBD1. Germline CDR1 is LGHNA and CDR2 is YSLEER. The CDR3 loop spans 15 amino acids. Trimming removed 0 bases from V and 5 bases from J; junction bases left unmatched: 5. This chain's CDR3 is CASSQETGVKYGYTF. CDR3 coding DNA: TGCGCCAGCAGCCAAGAGACAGGGGTGAAGTATGGCTACACCTTC.

The rearrangement joins TRBV7-9 to TRBJ2-2; D is possibly TRBD2 (5 bases). Germline loops: CDR1 SEHNR, CDR2 FQNEAQ (reference sequence). The CDR3 is made up of 15 amino acids. Trimming left V 7 bases short and J 3 bases short, with 15 bases between. CDR3 protein: CASTHPGSHTGELFF. CDR3 bases: TGTGCCAGCACTCATCCGGGATCCCACACCGGGGAGCTGTTTTTT. Full variable domain (rest looked up from reference TRBV7-9 and TRBJ2-2): DTGVSQNPRHKITKRGQNVTFRCDPISEHNRLYWYRQTLGQGPEFLTYFQNEAQLEKSRLLSDRFSAERPKGSFSTLEIQRTEQGDSAMYLCASTHPGSHTGELFFGEGSRLTVL.

In nucleotides, the CDR3 is TGTGCCAGCGAGAAACTAGCGGGGGTCTCCTACGAGCAGTACTTC. The encoded protein is CASEKLAGVSYEQYF. The V gene is TRBV11-1, the J gene TRBJ2-7; 11 bases align to TRBD2. Trimming took 8 bases from V and 0 from J; bases not matched to a gene: 6. This CDR3 has 15 residues. Germline loops: CDR1 SGHAT, CDR2 FQDESV (reference sequence).

This chain joins TRBV29-1 and TRBJ1-1; the match to TRBD1 covers 9 bases. This CDR3 has 13 residues. With V trimmed by 7 bases and J by 7 bases, 10 bases remained unmatched. CDR1 SQVTM and CDR2 ANQGSEA come from the germline V gene. CDR3 sequence reads: CSAMTGGFGEAFF. DNA for the CDR3: TGCAGCGCTATGACAGGGGGTTTCGGTGAAGCTTTCTTT.

The chain employs TRBV25-1 and TRBJ2-7, with no clear D. Trimming shortened V by 5 bases and J by 5 bases, and 7 bases separated the two germline ends. This CDR3 is built from 11 residues. Germline V gene data show CDR1 as MGHDK and CDR2 as SYGVNS. DNA of the CDR3: TGTGCCAGCAGTACTCGCCACGAGCAGTACTTC. Amino acids: CASSTRHEQYF.

This chain uses TRBV13 with TRBJ1-1; D not certain. The CDR3 has 15 amino acids. Trimming left V 3 bases short and J 3 bases short, with 14 bases between. Germline loops: CDR1 PRHDT, CDR2 FYEKMQ (reference sequence). In nucleotides, the CDR3 is TGTGCCAGCAGCTTGCAGGCAGGTCCGGACACTGAAGCTTTCTTT. Protein: CASSLQAGPDTEAFF. The variable domain in full, with the rest retrieved from reference TRBV13 and TRBJ1-1, is AAGVIQSPRHLIKEKRETATLKCYPIPRHDTVYWYQQGPGQDPQFLISFYEKMQSDKGSIPDRFSAQQFSDYHSELNMSSLELGDSALYFCASSLQAGPDTEAFFGQGTRLTVV.

This chain uses TRBV9 with TRBJ2-5, with 9 bases lining up with TRBD2. Germline lookup yields CDR1 SGDLS and CDR2 YYNGEE. V dropped 0 bases and J dropped 4; count of bases not matched to a gene: 1. There are 14 residues in the CDR3. The chain's CDR3 is CASSVELAGETQYF. The CDR3 nucleotides read TGTGCCAGCAGCGTAGAACTAGCGGGAGAGACCCAGTACTTC. The variable domain in full, completed from reference TRBV9 and TRBJ2-5, reads DSGVTQTPKHLITATGQRVTLRCSPRSGDLSVYWYQQSLDQGLQFLIQYYNGEERAKGNILERFSAQQFPDLHSELNLSSLELGDSALYFCASSVELAGETQYFGPGTRLLVL.

The rearrangement uses TRBV13 and TRBJ2-2; D is possibly TRBD2 (6 bases). Trimming removed 2 bases from V and 3 bases from J, with 13 bases in between. The CDR3 consists of 16 residues. Germline V lookup: CDR1 PRHDT, CDR2 FYEKMQ (reference sequence). CDR3 residues: CASSLIAGSYTGELFF. The CDR3 nucleotides read TGTGCCAGCAGCTTAATTGCGGGGTCGTACACCGGGGAGCTGTTTTTT.

J is TRBJ2-1 and V is TRBV9; 7 nucleotides align to TRBD1. The germline V gene encodes CDR1 SGDLS and CDR2 YYNGEE. V lost 4 bases, J lost 1 base, and 8 bases stayed unmatched. This CDR3 is 16 amino acids long. The CDR3 DNA is TGTGCCAGCAGCCCGGACAGGCTAGTTTCCTACAATGAGCAGTTCTTC. As protein: CASSPDRLVSYNEQFF.

This rearrangement joins TRBV29-1 to TRBJ2-3, with D maybe TRBD2 (5 bases). Trimming left V 6 bases short and J 0 bases short, with 19 bases between. In germline, CDR1 is SQVTM, CDR2 ANQGSEA. The CDR3 covers 16 residues. Written as DNA, the CDR3 is TGCAGCGTCGCTGGACTGTTCGATACTAGCACAGATACGCAGTATTTT. Protein product: CSVAGLFDTSTDTQYF.